This entry concerns a single T cell receptor (beta chain). The record originates from a study of blood T cell repertoires in COVID-19. Overall study: Sources were T cells, B-cell-depleted T cells, or PBMCs; the material itself was cDNA or gDNA.

The table came from immunoSEQ multiplex PCR; TCRdb's copy has only in-frame clones and leaves some out. This table has about 90,000 clones, about three quarters appearing once. Germline lookup yields CDR1 SQVTM and CDR2 ANQGSEA. Trimming took 1 base from V and 5 from J; bases not matched to a gene: 1. The CDR3 totals 12 residues. The gene calls are TRBV29-1 and TRBJ1-1; 7 nucleotides match TRBD1. This sequence originates from an elderly woman with acute or convalescent COVID-19. Specimen: peripheral blood. CDR3 amino acids: CSVEAQGTEAFF. CDR3 DNA: TGCAGCGTTGAAGCACAGGGGACTGAAGCTTTCTTT.